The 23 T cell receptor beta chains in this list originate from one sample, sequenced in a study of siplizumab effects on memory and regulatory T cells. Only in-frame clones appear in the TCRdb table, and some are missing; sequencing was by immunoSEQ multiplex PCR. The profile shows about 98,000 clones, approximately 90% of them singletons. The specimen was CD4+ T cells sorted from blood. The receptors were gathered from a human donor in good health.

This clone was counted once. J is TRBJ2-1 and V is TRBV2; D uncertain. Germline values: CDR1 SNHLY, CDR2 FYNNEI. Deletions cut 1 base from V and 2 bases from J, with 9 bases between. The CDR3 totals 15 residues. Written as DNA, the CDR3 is TGTGCCAGCAGTGAAGAGGGCGGAACCTACAATGAGCAGTTCTTC. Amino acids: CASSEEGGTYNEQFF.

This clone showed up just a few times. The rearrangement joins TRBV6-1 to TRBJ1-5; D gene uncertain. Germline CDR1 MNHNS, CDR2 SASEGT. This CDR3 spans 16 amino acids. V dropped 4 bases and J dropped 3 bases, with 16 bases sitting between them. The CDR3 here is CASSVATHSPNQPQHF. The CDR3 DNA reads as TGTGCCAGCAGTGTGGCCACCCATTCACCCAATCAGCCCCAGCATTTT.

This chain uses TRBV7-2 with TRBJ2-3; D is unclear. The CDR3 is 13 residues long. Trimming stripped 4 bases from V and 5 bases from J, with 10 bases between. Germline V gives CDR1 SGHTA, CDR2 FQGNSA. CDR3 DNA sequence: TGTGCCAGCAGCTCCCGATTCGGAGATACGCAGTATTTT. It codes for CASSSRFGDTQYF.

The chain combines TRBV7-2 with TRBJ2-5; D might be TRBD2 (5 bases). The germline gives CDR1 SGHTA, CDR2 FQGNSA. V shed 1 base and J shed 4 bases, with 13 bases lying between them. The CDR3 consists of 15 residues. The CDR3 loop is CASSLVPLGIETQYF. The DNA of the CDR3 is TGTGCCAGCAGCTTAGTACCACTAGGAATAGAGACCCAGTACTTC.

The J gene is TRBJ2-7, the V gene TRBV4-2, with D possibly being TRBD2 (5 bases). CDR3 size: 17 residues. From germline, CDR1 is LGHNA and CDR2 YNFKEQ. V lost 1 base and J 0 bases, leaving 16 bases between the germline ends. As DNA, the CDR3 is TGTGCCAGCAGCCAAGCCAGCGTAGCGCGCAGCTCCTACGAGCAGTACTTC. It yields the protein CASSQASVARSSYEQYF.

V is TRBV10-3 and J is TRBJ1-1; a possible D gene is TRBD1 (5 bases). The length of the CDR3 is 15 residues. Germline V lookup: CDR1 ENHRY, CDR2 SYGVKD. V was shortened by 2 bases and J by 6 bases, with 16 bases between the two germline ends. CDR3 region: CAISEPSLRVPEAFF. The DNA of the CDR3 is TGTGCCATCAGTGAGCCTTCCCTCAGGGTACCTGAAGCTTTCTTT.

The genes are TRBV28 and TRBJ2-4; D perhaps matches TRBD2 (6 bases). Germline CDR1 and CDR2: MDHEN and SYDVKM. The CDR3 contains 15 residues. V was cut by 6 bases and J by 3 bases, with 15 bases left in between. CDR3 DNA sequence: TGTGCCAGCAGGTCGGGGGATGGAGACAAAAACATTCAGTACTTC. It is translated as CASRSGDGDKNIQYF.

The DNA for the CDR3 is TGTGCCAGCAGCTTAGAGACAGGGTCTGGCTACACCTTC. Its protein product is CASSLETGSGYTF. The genes are TRBV7-8 and TRBJ1-2; 7 bases align to TRBD1. CDR1 is SGHVS, CDR2 FQNEAQ, per germline. After removal of 1 base from V and 7 bases from J, the junction contained 3 bases not matched to a gene. This CDR3 contains 13 residues. Complete variable domain (other parts from reference TRBV7-8 and TRBJ1-2): GAGVSQSPRYKVAKRGQDVALRCDPISGHVSLFWYQQALGQGPEFLTYFQNEAQLDKSGLPSDRFFAERPEGSVSTLKIQRTQQEDSAVYLCASSLETGSGYTFGSGTRLTVV.

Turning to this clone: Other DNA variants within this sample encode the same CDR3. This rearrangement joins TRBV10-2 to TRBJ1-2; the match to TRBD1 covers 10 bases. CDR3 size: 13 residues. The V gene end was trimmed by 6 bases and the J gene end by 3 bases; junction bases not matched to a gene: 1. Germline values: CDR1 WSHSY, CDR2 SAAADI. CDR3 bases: TGCGCCAGCAGCGGGACAGGGGACTATGGCTACACCTTC. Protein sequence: CASSGTGDYGYTF.

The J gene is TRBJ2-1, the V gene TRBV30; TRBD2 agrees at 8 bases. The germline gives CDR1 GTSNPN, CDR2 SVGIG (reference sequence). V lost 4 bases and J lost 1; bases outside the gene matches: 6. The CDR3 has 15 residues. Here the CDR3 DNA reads TGTGCCTGGATTCCGGGACTAGTGTCCTACAATGAGCAGTTCTTC. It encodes CAWIPGLVSYNEQFF.

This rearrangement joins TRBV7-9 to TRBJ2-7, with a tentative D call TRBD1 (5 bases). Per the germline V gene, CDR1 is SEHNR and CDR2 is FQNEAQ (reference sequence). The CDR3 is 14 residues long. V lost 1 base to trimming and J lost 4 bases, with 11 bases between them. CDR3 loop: CASSLGGRGYEQYF. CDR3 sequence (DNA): TGTGCCAGCAGCTTAGGGGGCAGAGGATACGAGCAGTACTTC.

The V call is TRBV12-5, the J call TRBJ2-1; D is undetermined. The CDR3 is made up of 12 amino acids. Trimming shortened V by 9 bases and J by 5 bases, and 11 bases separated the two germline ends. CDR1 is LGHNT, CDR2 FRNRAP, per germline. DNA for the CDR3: TGTGCTAGGCTGACTTTCAACAATGAGCAGTTCTTC. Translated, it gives CARLTFNNEQFF.

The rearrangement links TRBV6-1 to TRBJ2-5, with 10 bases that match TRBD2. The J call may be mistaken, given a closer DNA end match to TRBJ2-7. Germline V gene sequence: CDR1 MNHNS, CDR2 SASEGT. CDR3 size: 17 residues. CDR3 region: CASSEAYSGRFPYEQYF. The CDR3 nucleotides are TGTGCCAGCAGTGAAGCGTATAGCGGGAGGTTTCCCTACGAGCAGTACTTC.

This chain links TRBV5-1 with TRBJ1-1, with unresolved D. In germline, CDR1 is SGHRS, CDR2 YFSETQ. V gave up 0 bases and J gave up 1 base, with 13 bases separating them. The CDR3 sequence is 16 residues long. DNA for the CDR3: TGCGCCAGCAGCTTGGCCGGAGGAGGAAGGAACACTGAAGCTTTCTTT. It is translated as CASSLAGGGRNTEAFF.

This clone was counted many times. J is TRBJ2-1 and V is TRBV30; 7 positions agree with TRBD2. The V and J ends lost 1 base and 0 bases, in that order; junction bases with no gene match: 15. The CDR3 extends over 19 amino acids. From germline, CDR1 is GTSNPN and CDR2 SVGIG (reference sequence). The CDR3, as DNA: TGTGCCTGGAGTGCCTTGGGAGCGGGAATGGCGAGCTCCTACAATGAGCAGTTCTTC. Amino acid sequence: CAWSALGAGMASSYNEQFF.

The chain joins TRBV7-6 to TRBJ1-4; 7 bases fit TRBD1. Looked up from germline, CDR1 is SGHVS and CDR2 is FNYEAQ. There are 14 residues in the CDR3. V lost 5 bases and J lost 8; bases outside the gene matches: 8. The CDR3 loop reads CASSPGTAKEKLFF. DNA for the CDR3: TGTGCCAGCAGCCCCGGGACAGCAAAAGAAAAACTGTTTTTT.

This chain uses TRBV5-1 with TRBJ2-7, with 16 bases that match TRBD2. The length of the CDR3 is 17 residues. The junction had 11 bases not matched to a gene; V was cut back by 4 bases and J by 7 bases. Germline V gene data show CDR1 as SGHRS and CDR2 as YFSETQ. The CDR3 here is CASSPSGTSGRADEQYF. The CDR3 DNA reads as TGCGCCAGCAGCCCCTCGGGGACTAGCGGGAGGGCGGATGAGCAGTACTTC.

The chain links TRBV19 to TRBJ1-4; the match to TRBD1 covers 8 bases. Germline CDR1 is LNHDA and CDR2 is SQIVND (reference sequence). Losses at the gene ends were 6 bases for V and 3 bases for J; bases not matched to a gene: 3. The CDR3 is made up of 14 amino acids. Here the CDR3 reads CASSGQGPNEKLFF. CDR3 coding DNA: TGTGCCAGTAGCGGACAGGGACCTAATGAAAAACTGTTTTTT.

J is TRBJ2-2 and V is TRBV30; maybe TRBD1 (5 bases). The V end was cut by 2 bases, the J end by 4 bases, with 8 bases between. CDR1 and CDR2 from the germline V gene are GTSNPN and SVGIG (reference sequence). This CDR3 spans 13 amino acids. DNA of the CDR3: TGTGCCTGGAGTTCACAGGCCACCGGGGAGCTGTTTTTT. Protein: CAWSSQATGELFF.

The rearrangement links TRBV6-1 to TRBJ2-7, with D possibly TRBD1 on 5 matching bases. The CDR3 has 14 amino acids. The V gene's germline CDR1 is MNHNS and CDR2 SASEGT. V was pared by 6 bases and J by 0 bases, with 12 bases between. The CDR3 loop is CASRVGLHSYEQYF. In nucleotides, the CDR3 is TGTGCCAGCAGAGTGGGGCTTCACTCCTACGAGCAGTACTTC.

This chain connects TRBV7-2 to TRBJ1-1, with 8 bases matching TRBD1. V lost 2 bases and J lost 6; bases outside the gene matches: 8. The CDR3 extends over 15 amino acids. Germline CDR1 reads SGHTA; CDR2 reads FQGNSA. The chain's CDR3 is CASSLRPGQAAEAFF. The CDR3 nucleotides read TGTGCCAGCAGCTTACGGCCGGGACAGGCAGCTGAAGCTTTCTTT.

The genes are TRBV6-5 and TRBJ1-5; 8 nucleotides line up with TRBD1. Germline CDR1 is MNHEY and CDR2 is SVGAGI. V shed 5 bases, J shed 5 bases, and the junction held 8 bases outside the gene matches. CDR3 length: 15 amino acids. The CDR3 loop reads CASSRTGIWDQPQHF. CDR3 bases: TGTGCCAGCAGTAGGACAGGGATATGGGATCAGCCCCAGCATTTT.

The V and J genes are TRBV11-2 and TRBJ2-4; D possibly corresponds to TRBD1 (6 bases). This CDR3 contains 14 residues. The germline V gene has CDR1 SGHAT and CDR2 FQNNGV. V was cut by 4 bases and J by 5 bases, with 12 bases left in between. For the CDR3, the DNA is TGTGCCAGCAGCTCCGGTGGGACACAAAACATTCAGTACTTC. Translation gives CASSSGGTQNIQYF.